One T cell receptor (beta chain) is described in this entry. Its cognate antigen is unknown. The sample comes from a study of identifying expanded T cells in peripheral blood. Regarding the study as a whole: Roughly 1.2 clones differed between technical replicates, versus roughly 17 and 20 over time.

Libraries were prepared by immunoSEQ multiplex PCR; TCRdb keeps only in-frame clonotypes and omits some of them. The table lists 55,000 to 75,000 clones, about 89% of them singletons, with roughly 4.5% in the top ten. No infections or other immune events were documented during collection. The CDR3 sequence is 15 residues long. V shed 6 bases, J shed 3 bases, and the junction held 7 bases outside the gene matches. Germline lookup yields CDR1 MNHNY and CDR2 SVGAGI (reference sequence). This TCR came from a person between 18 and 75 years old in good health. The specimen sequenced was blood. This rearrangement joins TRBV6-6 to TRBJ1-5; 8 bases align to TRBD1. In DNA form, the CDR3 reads TGTGCCAGCAGAACCGACAGGGGTCCCAATCAGCCCCAGCATTTT. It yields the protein CASRTDRGPNQPQHF.